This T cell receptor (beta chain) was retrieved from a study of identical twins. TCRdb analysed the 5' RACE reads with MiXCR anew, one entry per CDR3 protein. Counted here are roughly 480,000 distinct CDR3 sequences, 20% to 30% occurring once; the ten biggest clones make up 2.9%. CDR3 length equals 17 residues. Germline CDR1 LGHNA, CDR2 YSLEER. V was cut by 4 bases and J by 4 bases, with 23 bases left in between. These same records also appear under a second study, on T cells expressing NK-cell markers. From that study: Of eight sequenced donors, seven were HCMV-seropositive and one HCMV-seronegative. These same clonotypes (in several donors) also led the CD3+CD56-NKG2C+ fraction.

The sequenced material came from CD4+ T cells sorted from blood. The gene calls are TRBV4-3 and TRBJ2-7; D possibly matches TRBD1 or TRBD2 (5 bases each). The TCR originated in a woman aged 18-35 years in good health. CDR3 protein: CASSLLPGPATAYEQYF. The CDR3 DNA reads TGCGCCAGCAGCCTTCTACCGGGACCCGCTACTGCTTACGAGCAGTACTTC.